This is a list of T cell receptor beta chains from one sample in a study of cytomegalovirus exposure and HLA in healthy donors. Profiled with immunoSEQ multiplex PCR; TCRdb holds only in-frame clones, not every one. This table holds more than 95,000 clones, approximately 78% found once. Sequences were obtained from PBMCs. These receptors came from a woman in her thirties or forties in good health and CMV-seronegative. The CDR3 runs from the conserved cysteine through the conserved F or W. D genes are given only for firm matches. The listing skips clone size in some rows; elsewhere it reads once, few, many or a size class.

j_call cdr3_length clone_size d_call v_call cdr3_nt cdr3_aa
TRBJ2-7 16 - - TRBV6-5 TGTGCCAGCAGTTTCGCCACCGGGACTCTAACCTACGAGCAGTACTTC CASSFATGTLTYEQYF
TRBJ2-7 16 once TRBD1 TRBV7-9 TGTTCCAGCAGCCACTCCATAGGACAGGGGACCTACGAGCAGTACTTC CSSSHSIGQGTYEQYF
TRBJ2-5 14 few - TRBV28 TGTGCCAGCAGTTTCCGACAGCACCAAGAGACCCAGTACTTC CASSFRQHQETQYF
TRBJ2-1 16 - - TRBV19 TGTGCCAGTATGAGGGACGCGGGGAGCTCCTACAATGAGCAGTTCTTC CASMRDAGSSYNEQFF
TRBJ1-1 16 - - TRBV7-2 TGTGCCAGCAGCTTAAAGCCCGGGGGGATGAACACTGAAGCTTTCTTT CASSLKPGGMNTEAFF
TRBJ2-4 19 - TRBD1 TRBV4-1 TGCGCCAGCAGCACCCGACAGGGAAAGGGTATTTTGGACAAAAACATTCAGTACTTC CASSTRQGKGILDKNIQYF
TRBJ2-7 15 - - TRBV4-3 TGCGCCAGCAGCCAATTCCTAGCGAACACCTACGAGCAGTACTTC CASSQFLANTYEQYF
TRBJ2-7 15 - - TRBV11-2 TGTGCCAGCAGCTTAGACCTGAGACTGAACTACGAGCAGTACTTC CASSLDLRLNYEQYF
TRBJ1-1 14 - TRBD1 TRBV5-1 TGCGCCAGCAGGCAACAGGGGGCGCTCACTGAAGCTTTCTTT CASRQQGALTEAFF
TRBJ2-2 15 - TRBD2 TRBV10-3 TGTGCCATCAGTGAGGTAGCGGGAGGCTCCGGGGAGCTGTTTTTT CAISEVAGGSGELFF
TRBJ1-1 13 - - TRBV19 TGTGCCAGTAGTATGATCAGAAACACTGAAGCTTTCTTT CASSMIRNTEAFF
TRBJ2-1 15 - TRBD2 TRBV7-6 TGTGCCAGCAGCTTGGGCGGGAGGGCCTCCAATGAGCAGTTCTTC CASSLGGRASNEQFF
TRBJ2-3 14 few - TRBV5-1 TGCGCCAGCAGCTTGGGACAGAGCACAGATACGCAGTATTTT CASSLGQSTDTQYF
TRBJ2-7 12 - - TRBV15 TGTGCCACCAGCAGCAGGGGGGACGAGCAGTACTTC CATSSRGDEQYF
TRBJ1-2 15 few TRBD1 TRBV28 TGTGCCAGCAGTCCAACCGGGACAGGCCACTCAGGCTACACCTTC CASSPTGTGHSGYTF
TRBJ2-3 15 - TRBD2 TRBV11-2 TGTGCCAGCAGCCGACTAGCGGGAGAGTGGCGTACGCAGTATTTT CASSRLAGEWRTQYF
TRBJ2-1 15 - TRBD2 TRBV5-1 TGCGCCAGCAGCACCGGGACTAGCGTCTACAATGAGCAGTTCTTC CASSTGTSVYNEQFF
TRBJ2-2 15 - TRBD1 TRBV4-3 TGCGCCAGCAGCTTAACGGACAGGGCGTCCGGGGAGCTGTTTTTT CASSLTDRASGELFF
TRBJ2-7 11 - - TRBV20-1 TGCAGTGCTTCCCGTAACTACGAGCAGTACTTC CSASRNYEQYF
TRBJ2-1 17 - TRBD2 TRBV6-4 TGTGCCAGCAGTGAGTCAGCGGGAGGGAATTTATACAATGAGCAGTTCTTC CASSESAGGNLYNEQFF
TRBJ2-2 17 - - TRBV28 TGTGCCAGCAGTTCGGCCGGGACTTCTCCCCGCCACGGGGAGCTGTTTTTT CASSSAGTSPRHGELFF
TRBJ2-6 18 - - TRBV5-4 TGTGCCAGCACCCCTTTGTACCACAAGATCCCTGGGGCCAACGTCCTGACTTTC CASTPLYHKIPGANVLTF
TRBJ1-4 15 - - TRBV6-5 TGTGCCAGCAGCAACTTAAGACAGGTTAATGAAAAACTGTTTTTT CASSNLRQVNEKLFF
TRBJ2-1 16 - - TRBV29-1 TGCAGCGTTGAAGGGACAGAAGCAGCTTCCTACAATGAGCAGTTCTTC CSVEGTEAASYNEQFF
TRBJ2-1 14 - TRBD2 TRBV19 TGTGCCAGTAGTCTAGCGGGAGGCGAGAATGAGCAGTTCTTC CASSLAGGENEQFF
TRBJ2-1 16 - TRBD2 TRBV28 TGTGCCAGCAGTTTTGGGCGGGAGAACCCCTACAATGAGCAGTTCTTC CASSFGRENPYNEQFF
TRBJ2-1 16 - TRBD2 TRBV5-1 TGCGCCAGCAGCCCCGGACTAGCGGGGTCAGGGGATGAGCAGTTCTTC CASSPGLAGSGDEQFF
TRBJ2-1 16 - - TRBV9 TGTGCCAGCAGCGTAGATCCTGGGACTTACTACAATGAGCAGTTCTTC CASSVDPGTYYNEQFF
TRBJ2-1 11 once - TRBV7-9 TGTGCCAGCAGCAAAGCCTCGGAGCAGTTCTTC CASSKASEQFF
TRBJ1-1 14 - - TRBV29-1 TGCAGCACCTCAGGGAGGGGACAGAACACTGAAGCTTTCTTT CSTSGRGQNTEAFF
TRBJ2-1 15 - - TRBV19 TGTGCCAGTAGTAAACTAGTTTCGGGTTACAATGAGCAGTTCTTC CASSKLVSGYNEQFF
TRBJ1-5 17 once - TRBV27 TGTGCCAGCGGATGGCCCCCTGGGAGGGGGTCTAATCAGCCCCAGCATTTT CASGWPPGRGSNQPQHF
TRBJ2-7 14 - TRBD1 TRBV7-9 TGTGCCAGCAGCGCTCCCCTCAGGGGGCACGAGCAGTACTTC CASSAPLRGHEQYF
TRBJ2-3 19 - TRBD2 TRBV7-9 TGTGCCAGCAGGACCGGGACTAGCGGCCTAGGCAAACCCACAGATACGCAGTATTTT CASRTGTSGLGKPTDTQYF
TRBJ2-3 14 - TRBD1 TRBV27 TGTGCCAGCAGTTATGACAGGGGGCTCGATACGCAGTATTTT CASSYDRGLDTQYF
TRBJ2-5 12 - TRBD1 TRBV9 TGTGCCAGCAGCCCCGGACAGGGCGGGCAGTACTTC CASSPGQGGQYF
TRBJ2-5 15 - TRBD1 TRBV28 TGTGCCAGCAGTGGACCCGGGACAGGGGAAGAGACCCAGTACTTC CASSGPGTGEETQYF
TRBJ1-1 13 - - TRBV7-8 TGTGCCAGCAGCTTTTCTTGGAGCACTGAAGCTTTCTTT CASSFSWSTEAFF
TRBJ1-1 8 - - TRBV7-9 TGTTCCTGCACTGAAGCTTTCTTT CSCTEAFF
TRBJ1-1 11 - - TRBV7-9 TGTTCCAGCAGCCTCCAGACTCGAGCTTTCTTT CSSSLQTRAFF
TRBJ1-1 13 once - TRBV7-7 TGTGCTAGCAGCTTTCAGTGGAACACTGAAGCTTTCTTT CASSFQWNTEAFF
TRBJ2-7 14 - - TRBV13 TGTGCCAGCAGCTTACGGCAGGGATACTACGAGCAGTACTTC CASSLRQGYYEQYF
TRBJ2-1 14 - TRBD1 TRBV5-1 TGCGCCAGCAGCTTGGGGACAGGGGGTAATGAGCAGTTCTTC CASSLGTGGNEQFF
TRBJ2-1 17 - TRBD2 TRBV15 TGTGCCACCAGCAGGATACTAGCGGGGGATAGGTACAATGAGCAGTTCTTC CATSRILAGDRYNEQFF
TRBJ1-2 15 - TRBD1 TRBV5-5 TGTGCCAGCAGCTTGGGACAGGGGGCGGTCGGTGGCTACACCTTC CASSLGQGAVGGYTF
TRBJ1-2 15 - TRBD1 TRBV4-2 TGTGCCAGCAGCCAAAGACAGGGGATAGACTATGGCTACACCTTC CASSQRQGIDYGYTF
TRBJ2-3 15 - - TRBV5-1 TGCGCCAGCAGCTTGAATCCTAGTTTCACAGATACGCAGTATTTT CASSLNPSFTDTQYF